Described below is a single TCR beta chain sequence and its context. Its matching antigen is unknown. Looked up from germline, CDR1 is MRHNA and CDR2 is SNTAGT. V gave up 4 bases and J gave up 0 bases, with 10 bases separating them. The CDR3 covers 15 residues. A second PCR of 7 to 11 cycles used a sample-barcoded 5' primer and a J-beta primer mix. At least 2.5 million CDR3-containing paired-end reads were obtained per sample. Each CDR3 protein is one row after TCRdb ran MiXCR on the 5' RACE reads. The repertoire holds 450,000 to 600,000 distinct CDR3 sequences, with approximately 26% as singletons. This entry is derived from a study of blood T cells in healthy people across ages. Findings and limits, study-wide: Whereas aged donors had fewer naive CD4+ cells, long-lived donors had more of them and higher diversity.

The same sample was also studied in work on T cells of mothers and their children. This second study notes: Donors were three healthy Caucasian mothers and their six children. RNA extracted was entirely used for cDNA synthesis, 1.5 ug per 15 ul.

The clonotype was recovered from a boy aged 2 to 10 in good health. The sample was blood. The rearrangement uses TRBV6-4 and TRBJ2-4, with D possibly being TRBD1 (5 bases). The CDR3 sequence: CASSAKTVAKNIQYF. The CDR3 DNA reads TGTGCCAGCAGTGCCAAGACAGTAGCCAAAAACATTCAGTACTTC.